Listed here are 4 T cell receptor beta chains from one sample, sequenced in a study of human T cells and chemical hapten exposure. The sample's time point: pre-sensitization, week 0. Treatment noted: therapeutic diphenylcyclopropenone sensitization with weekly scalp DPC. One entry per CDR3 protein, called by TCRdb with MiXCR from the RACE reads. The data hold some 51,000 distinct CDR3 sequences, with approximately 8.8% observed a single time. Source: whole blood, taken in connection with sensitization to the hapten diphenylcyclopropenone (DPC). These receptor sequences come from a woman between 40 and 55 years old with alopecia areata. Some clones in this sample may be carry-over from other donors' samples.

V usage is TRBV28 and J usage is TRBJ1-1; perhaps TRBD1 as D (5 bases). Between the trimmed V and J ends, which lost 9 bases and 0 bases, there was a span of 17 bases. This CDR3 has 15 residues. Looked up from germline, CDR1 is MDHEN and CDR2 is SYDVKM. DNA of the CDR3: TGTGCCAGTATACGACAGTGGGGCATGAACACTGAAGCTTTCTTT. It is translated as CASIRQWGMNTEAFF.

At least ten counts were recorded for this clonotype. The chain carries TRBV20-1 and TRBJ1-4; no clear D. CDR1 is DFQATT, CDR2 SNEGSKA, per germline (reference sequence). This CDR3 has 15 amino acids. Trimming removed 1 base at V and 7 bases at J, with 16 bases between. The CDR3 nucleotides are TGCAGTGCTAGAGTTTCCCCAAAAAGCGGTGAAAAACTGTTTTTT. Its protein is CSARVSPKSGEKLFF.

Ten or more counts support this clonotype. This rearrangement joins TRBV18 to TRBJ2-1; D gene ambiguous. The CDR3 is made up of 14 amino acids. The V gene's germline CDR1 is KGHSH and CDR2 LQKENI. V lost 6 bases and J lost 8, with 17 bases in between. DNA of the CDR3: TGTGCCAGCTCCTCCCTCTGGGATGCTGATGAGCAGTTCTTC. Its translation: CASSSLWDADEQFF.

This sequence joins TRBV4-1 and TRBJ2-7; TRBD1 aligns across 7 bases. After removal of 3 bases from V and 3 bases from J, the junction contained 8 bases not matched to a gene. Germline assignment: CDR1 MGHRA and CDR2 YSYEKL. The CDR3 sequence is 15 residues long. CDR3 in DNA: TGCGCCAGCAGCCATCCGGGACAGAGCTTCTACGAGCAGTACTTC. It translates to CASSHPGQSFYEQYF.